This TCR beta chain came from a study of blood T cell repertoires in COVID-19. In the study overall: Samples came from the United States, Italy and Spain, spanning acute and convalescent COVID-19.

V gave up 4 bases and J gave up 3 bases, with 8 bases separating them. The length of the CDR3 is 13 residues. From germline, CDR1 is SGHDT and CDR2 YYEEEE. There are a few counts of this clone. Participants came from roughly 24 US areas, aged about 18 to 95 years. The study assigned cohorts using participant-reported clinical history. How the authors handled the data: How many nucleated cells were present was estimated from reference gene primer amplification. Sequencing was performed with immunoSEQ multiplex PCR; in TCRdb, only in-frame clones are kept and a portion is missing. Clonal size and the V and J genes are those of that table, whereas D and trimming came from the DNA. The sample holds over 200,000 clones; less than 85% are singletons and the top ten take 1.8%.

The source material was PBMCs or T cells enriched from blood (not recorded which). The chain links TRBV5-6 to TRBJ1-3; D is possibly TRBD1 (5 bases). The TCR originated in a man aged 60-69 years who had recovered from COVID-19. The CDR3 is CASSPRDGNTIYF. CDR3 DNA sequence: TGTGCCAGCAGCCCCAGGGATGGAAACACCATATATTTT.